Presented here are 28 T cell receptor beta chains from one specimen sequenced in a study of T cell responses to AZD1222 COVID-19 vaccine. TCRdb's table, derived via immunoSEQ multiplex PCR, lists solely in-frame clones and lacks some. Among approximately 150,000 clones listed, 90% were seen once. The specimen comprised peripheral blood, sampled on day 0 of AZD1222 vaccination. The receptor source for this set is an adult in good health.

The rearrangement uses TRBV7-9 and TRBJ1-4; D remains unclear. Trimming pared 8 bases from V and 1 base from J, leaving 8 bases between. Germline assignment: CDR1 SEHNR and CDR2 FQNEAQ (reference sequence). The CDR3 loop spans 13 amino acids. CDR3 residues: CASVWGTNEKLFF. The CDR3 DNA sequence: TGTGCCAGCGTTTGGGGAACTAATGAAAAACTGTTTTTT.

The chain is built from TRBV5-1 and TRBJ1-4, with 8 bases matching TRBD1. Germline loops: CDR1 SGHRS, CDR2 YFSETQ. The V gene end was trimmed by 3 bases and the J gene end by 3 bases; junction bases not matched to a gene: 4. The CDR3 covers 15 residues. The CDR3, as DNA: TGCGCCAGCAGCTCCACAGGGGGGGCTAATGAAAAACTGTTTTTT. It is translated as CASSSTGGANEKLFF.

V is TRBV7-9 and J is TRBJ2-7; 10 positions match TRBD1. The J segment lost 6 bases and the V segment lost 1 base, leaving 0 bases of the junction unmatched. Germline lookup yields CDR1 SEHNR and CDR2 FQNEAQ (reference sequence). The CDR3 runs 13 residues. The CDR3 region is CASSLGTGGEQYF. The CDR3 DNA is TGTGCCAGCAGCTTAGGGACAGGGGGCGAGCAGTACTTC.

The V call is TRBV21-1, the J call TRBJ2-5; the table gives TRBD1 as D, unverified against the DNA. TRBV21-1 is termed a pseudogene. This CDR3 has 16 amino acids. The CDR3 is CASSYPGDRGRETQYF. The CDR3 coding sequence is TGTGCCAGCAGCTACCCGGGGGACAGGGGCAGGGAGACCCAGTACTTC.

The DNA for the CDR3 is TGTGCCAGCAGCCCCTCGGGCCCGGGGGAAAAACTGTTTTTT. Translating it yields CASSPSGPGEKLFF. The rearrangement links TRBV3-1 (or the pseudogene TRBV3-2) to TRBJ1-4; D is undetermined. Germline CDR1 LGHDT, CDR2 YNNKEL (reference sequence). This CDR3 spans 14 amino acids. Trimming removed 4 bases from V and 8 bases from J, with 14 bases in between.

The rearrangement joins TRBV6-5 to TRBJ2-4, with 7 bases aligning to TRBD2. V shed 11 bases, J shed 4 bases, and the junction held 8 bases outside the gene matches. Germline V lookup: CDR1 MNHEY, CDR2 SVGAGI. The CDR3 contains 13 residues. CDR3 bases: TGTGCCGGTGCCGGGACTAAGAAAAACATTCAGTACTTC. Translated, it gives CAGAGTKKNIQYF.

The J gene is TRBJ2-5, the V gene TRBV18, with 8 bases identical to TRBD1. V lost 3 bases and J lost 4; bases outside the gene matches: 7. Germline V gene data show CDR1 as KGHSH and CDR2 as LQKENI. The CDR3 has 15 residues. In DNA, the CDR3 is TGTGCCAGCTCACCTCAGGGGGCATTAGGAGAGACCCAGTACTTC. This encodes CASSPQGALGETQYF. The whole variable domain, filled in from reference TRBV18 and TRBJ2-5, reads NAGVMQNPRHLVRRRGQEARLRCSPMKGHSHVYWYRQLPEEGLKFMVYLQKENIIDESGMPKERFSAEFPKEGPSILRIQQVVRGDSAAYFCASSPQGALGETQYFGPGTRLLVL.

This chain joins TRBV5-1 and TRBJ2-3, with D maybe TRBD1 (5 bases). Germline V CDR1 and CDR2: SGHRS, YFSETQ. CDR3 size: 15 residues. Between the trimmed V and J ends, which lost 3 bases and 4 bases, there was a span of 15 bases. The CDR3 DNA sequence: TGCGCCAGCAGCTATAGACAGCCTTCGGCAGATACGCAGTATTTT. This codes for CASSYRQPSADTQYF. The full variable domain, in which reference TRBV5-1 and TRBJ2-3 provide the parts outside the CDR3, is KAGVTQTPRYLIKTRGQQVTLSCSPISGHRSVSWYQQTPGQGLQFLFEYFSETQRNKGNFPGRFSGRQFSNSRSEMNVSTLELGDSALYLCASSYRQPSADTQYFGPGTRLTVL.

This clone showed up just once. The chain is built from TRBV3-1 (or the pseudogene TRBV3-2) and TRBJ2-1; D not resolved. CDR1 and CDR2 (germline): LGHDT, YNNKEL (reference sequence). V was cut by 1 base and J by 7 bases, with 8 bases left in between. The CDR3 runs 13 residues. CDR3 loop: CASSQVGRNEQFF. The CDR3 nucleotides read TGTGCCAGCAGCCAAGTCGGCCGGAATGAGCAGTTCTTC.

This chain joins TRBV4-3 and TRBJ2-7; 7 bases agree with TRBD2. CDR1 LGHNA and CDR2 YSLEER come from the germline V gene. The junction had 5 bases not matched to a gene; V was cut back by 3 bases and J by 3 bases. CDR3 length: 14 residues. This CDR3 is CASSHGEGSYEQYF. CDR3 bases: TGCGCCAGCAGCCATGGGGAGGGCAGCTACGAGCAGTACTTC.

The rearrangement uses TRBV5-8 and TRBJ1-1, with 8 bases aligning to TRBD1. This CDR3 has 12 residues. Germline V lookup: CDR1 SGHTS, CDR2 YDEGEE. The V and J ends lost 4 bases and 7 bases, in that order; junction bases with no gene match: 3. The CDR3 reads CASSLDRGEAFF. The CDR3, as DNA: TGTGCCAGCAGCCTTGACAGGGGTGAAGCTTTCTTT.

This clone was seen once. This sequence joins TRBV5-6 and TRBJ1-1; tentatively, D is TRBD1 (5 bases). The CDR3 is made up of 15 amino acids. Trimming cost V 0 bases and J 3 bases, with 12 bases left between them. Looked up from germline, CDR1 is SGHDT and CDR2 is YYEEEE. The CDR3 DNA follows: TGTGCCAGCAGCTTGGAGGGGTGGGCAGACACTGAAGCTTTCTTT. Amino acid sequence: CASSLEGWADTEAFF.

This clone was detected a few times. V gene TRBV30 combines with J gene TRBJ1-5, with D possibly matching TRBD1 (6 bases). The V end lost 0 bases, the J end lost 7 bases, and 13 bases lay between the germline ends. CDR1 and CDR2 from the germline V gene are GTSNPN and SVGIG (reference sequence). The CDR3 contains 14 residues. The CDR3 region is CAWSVNREGQPQHF. Here the CDR3 DNA reads TGTGCCTGGAGTGTAAACAGGGAGGGGCAGCCCCAGCATTTT.

This chain uses TRBV4-3 with TRBJ1-1, with TRBD1 identical over 7 bases. The CDR3 runs to 15 residues. Germline CDR1 reads LGHNA; CDR2 reads YSLEER. After removal of 1 base from V and 6 bases from J, the junction contained 8 bases not matched to a gene. The CDR3, as DNA: TGCGCCAGCAGCCAAGTGACACAGGGGCCGCCTGAAGCTTTCTTT. Its protein is CASSQVTQGPPEAFF.

The genes are TRBV21-1 and TRBJ2-7; the table gives TRBD1 as D, unverified against the DNA. TRBV21-1 is a pseudogene. CDR3 length: 14 residues. The CDR3 DNA follows: TGTGCCAGCAGCAAGCAAGGCAGGGTGGACGAGCAGTACTTC. It yields the protein CASSKQGRVDEQYF.

The chain carries TRBV14 and TRBJ1-1; no firm D call. V was pared by 7 bases and J by 1 base, with 19 bases between. CDR1 SGHDN and CDR2 FVKESK come from the germline V gene. The CDR3 runs to 16 residues. CDR3 nucleotide sequence: TGTGCCAGCACCCCACCCGGTGGTCAGAAGAACACTGAAGCTTTCTTT. Translating gives CASTPPGGQKNTEAFF.

This sequence joins TRBV6-6 and TRBJ1-2, with 7 bases that match TRBD1. Germline V CDR1 and CDR2: MNHNY, SVGAGI (reference sequence). The CDR3 totals 14 residues. V lost 4 bases and J lost 8; bases outside the gene matches: 10. CDR3 in amino acids: CASSSPGTVRGYTF. The CDR3 DNA reads as TGTGCCAGCAGTTCCCCAGGGACAGTAAGGGGCTACACCTTC.

This clone has only a few counts. This chain uses TRBV30 with TRBJ2-5; 8 nucleotides agree with TRBD2. CDR3 length equals 15 residues. CDR1 GTSNPN and CDR2 SVGIG come from the germline V gene (reference sequence). The V and J ends lost 5 bases and 1 base, in that order; junction bases with no gene match: 9. The CDR3 bases are TGTGCCTGGGGTCTTCGGGGGGGCGGCCAAGAGACCCAGTACTTC. Protein product: CAWGLRGGGQETQYF.

This rearrangement joins TRBV12-5 to TRBJ2-1, with D possibly being TRBD1 or TRBD2 (6 bases each). CDR1 is LGHNT, CDR2 FRNRAP, per germline. The CDR3 spans 15 residues. The V and J ends lost 1 base and 7 bases respectively, with 14 bases between them. CDR3 protein: CASGLANRRGNEQFF. The CDR3 region has the DNA TGTGCTAGTGGTTTGGCGAACAGGAGGGGGAATGAGCAGTTCTTC. Using reference TRBV12-5 and TRBJ2-1 for the parts outside the CDR3, the full variable domain is DARVTQTPRHKVTEMGQEVTMRCQPILGHNTVFWYRQTMMQGLELLAYFRNRAPLDDSGMPKDRFSAEMPDATLATLKIQPSEPRDSAVYFCASGLANRRGNEQFFGPGTRLTVL.

V is TRBV24-1 and J is TRBJ2-2; possibly TRBD2 for D (6 bases). The CDR3 consists of 14 residues. Germline-derived CDR1 and CDR2 are KGHDR and SFDVKD. V lost 4 bases to trimming and J lost 5 bases, with 10 bases between them. The DNA for the CDR3 is TGTGCCACCAGTGAACCCGGAGGGACCGGGGAGCTGTTTTTT. This translates into CATSEPGGTGELFF.

The CDR3 is CASSSGTANTEAFF. The CDR3, as DNA: TGTGCCAGCAGCTCCGGGACAGCGAACACTGAAGCTTTCTTT. This chain links TRBV5-6 with TRBJ1-1, with 7 positions matching TRBD1. CDR1 SGHDT and CDR2 YYEEEE come from the germline V gene. The CDR3 covers 14 residues. V was clipped by 3 bases and J by 1 base; unmatched bases: 3.

This clone showed up just once. The chain combines TRBV28 with TRBJ1-5, with D tentatively TRBD1 (6 bases). This CDR3 contains 15 residues. The V gene's germline CDR1 is MDHEN and CDR2 SYDVKM. V was pared by 2 bases and J by 1 base, with 9 bases between. The CDR3 sequence is CASSLGGASNQPQHF. Written as DNA, the CDR3 is TGTGCCAGCAGTTTAGGGGGGGCAAGCAATCAGCCCCAGCATTTT.

This chain links TRBV5-6 with TRBJ1-5, with D possibly being TRBD1 (6 bases). This CDR3 contains 13 residues. Germline CDR1 is SGHDT and CDR2 is YYEEEE. Trimming removed 4 bases at V and 4 bases at J, with 9 bases between. The CDR3 nucleotides are TGTGCCAGCAGCACACAGGGAAATCAGCCCCAGCATTTT. It is translated as CASSTQGNQPQHF. The whole variable domain, filled in from reference TRBV5-6 and TRBJ1-5, reads DAGVTQSPTHLIKTRGQQVTLRCSPKSGHDTVSWYQQALGQGPQFIFQYYEEEERQRGNFPDRFSGHQFPNYSSELNVNALLLGDSALYLCASSTQGNQPQHFGDGTRLSIL.

V gene TRBV29-1 combines with J gene TRBJ2-1; possible D gene TRBD1, 6 bases. CDR3 length equals 14 residues. Germline V gene lookup returns CDR1 SQVTM and CDR2 ANQGSEA. Deletions cut 6 bases from V and 0 bases from J, with 12 bases between. The CDR3 DNA is TGCAGCGTAAGAGGGGGAAGCTCCTACAATGAGCAGTTCTTC. Encoded protein: CSVRGGSSYNEQFF.

The CDR3 reads CASTLGGQGNEQFF. For the CDR3, the DNA is TGTGCCAGTACCCTAGGGGGCCAGGGCAATGAGCAGTTCTTC. The chain recombines TRBV19 with TRBJ2-1, with 7 bases identical to TRBD1. CDR3 length: 14 residues. Germline loops: CDR1 LNHDA, CDR2 SQIVND (reference sequence). The junction had 9 bases not matched to a gene; V was cut back by 7 bases and J by 6 bases. The entire variable domain, with the rest obtained from reference TRBV19 and TRBJ2-1, is as follows: DGGITQSPKYLFRKEGQNVTLSCEQNLNHDAMYWYRQDPGQGLRLIYYSQIVNDFQKGDIAEGYSVSREKKESFPLTVTSAQKNPTAFYLCASTLGGQGNEQFFGPGTRLTVL.

The chain recombines TRBV11-1 with TRBJ2-7, with D hard to call. This CDR3 contains 12 residues. The germline gives CDR1 SGHAT, CDR2 FQDESV (reference sequence). Deletions cut 1 base from V and 5 bases from J, with 6 bases between. The CDR3 sequence is CASSLGIHEQYF. The CDR3 nucleotides are TGTGCCAGCAGCTTAGGTATCCACGAGCAGTACTTC.

The gene calls are TRBV14 and TRBJ2-3, with 10 positions matching TRBD2. Germline V CDR1 and CDR2: SGHDN, FVKESK. V gave up 4 bases and J gave up 2 bases; unmatched junction bases: 6. This CDR3 is built from 16 residues. CDR3 sequence reads: CASSRIGLADTDTQYF. The CDR3, as DNA: TGTGCCAGCAGCCGGATCGGACTAGCGGACACAGATACGCAGTATTTT.

The genes are TRBV9 and TRBJ1-6; possibly TRBD1 for D (5 bases). The V and J ends lost 4 bases and 7 bases respectively, with 12 bases between them. Germline assignment: CDR1 SGDLS and CDR2 YYNGEE. CDR3 length: 14 amino acids. The CDR3 here is CASSTPGGNSPLHF. CDR3 in DNA: TGTGCCAGCAGCACCCCGGGGGGGAATTCACCCCTCCACTTT.